The clone carrying this TCR beta chain was counted between two and nine times. Antigen specificity is unknown. The data stem from a study of T cells in Graves' hyperthyroidism and ophthalmopathy. Using less than 12 ml of fresh peripheral blood, PBMCs were prepared. The CDR3 is 16 residues long. V was cut by 0 bases and J by 1 base, with 12 bases left in between. CDR1 and CDR2 from the germline V gene are LNHNV and YYDKDF (reference sequence). Amplified regions were TCR beta CDR3 sequences from RNA transcripts. First-round RT-PCR with HTBI primers amplified the TCR CDR3 region. MiXCR, run by TCRdb on the multiplex PCR reads, gives a single entry per CDR3 protein. The data show around 420,000 distinct CDR3 sequences, with less than 20% seen just once and approximately 8% held by the top ten. Study findings and constraints: Most thyroid clonotypes with frequency above 0.001 were detected in blood. Ophthalmopathy was model-predicted a median about 6.7 months pre-onset.

The sequenced material came from blood. The receptor comes from a woman aged 18 to 35 with Graves' hyperthyroidism. V and J are TRBV15 and TRBJ2-5; D unresolved. CDR3 bases: TGTGCCACCAGCAGAGATAACCCGCGACTCCAAGAGACCCAGTACTTC. Translated, it gives CATSRDNPRLQETQYF. Filled out from reference TRBV15 and TRBJ2-5, the complete variable domain reads DAMVIQNPRYQVTQFGKPVTLSCSQTLNHNVMYWYQQKSSQAPKLLFHYYDKDFNNEADTPDNFQSRRPNTSFCFLDIRSPGLGDTAMYLCATSRDNPRLQETQYFGPGTRLLVL.